Below are 3 T cell receptor beta chains sequenced from a single sample in a study of shared T cell receptors in the human thymus. Repertoires were generated with immunoSEQ multiplex PCR, while TCRdb's copy carries only in-frame clones and drops some. The sample contains about 710,000 clones, more than 70% of which appear only once. The same data also went into a second study, on human thymus T cells.

Sequencing used thymocytes. The receptors were gathered from a boy in the first two years of life with a congenital heart defect.

This chain connects TRBV7-2 to TRBJ1-3, with 7 bases fitting TRBD1. The V segment lost 2 bases and the J segment 4 bases; nucleotides outside the gene matches: 5. Germline CDR1 reads SGHTA; CDR2 reads FQGNSA. CDR3 length: 15 residues. The CDR3 loop is CASSLPGQRGNTIYF. The CDR3 DNA sequence: TGTGCCAGCAGCTTACCGGGACAGCGAGGAAACACCATATATTTT. Full variable domain (remainder filled in from reference TRBV7-2 and TRBJ1-3): GAGVSQSPSNKVTEKGKDVELRCDPISGHTALYWYRQSLGQGLEFLIYFQGNSAPDKSGLPSDRFSAERTGGSVSTLTIQRTQQEDSAVYLCASSLPGQRGNTIYFGEGSWLTVV.

In regard to this clone: Other DNA sequences within the sample encode an identical CDR3. The rearrangement links TRBV15 to TRBJ1-6; TRBD1 might be the D (6 bases). The CDR3 extends over 15 amino acids. Germline-derived CDR1 and CDR2 are LNHNV and YYDKDF (reference sequence). Trimming cost V 3 bases and J 7 bases, with 13 bases left between them. The CDR3 nucleotides read TGTGCCACCAGCAGGGGAACAGGGTTGAATTCACCCCTCCACTTT. Its translation is CATSRGTGLNSPLHF.

The V call is TRBV6-6, the J call TRBJ2-3; possibly TRBD1 for D (6 bases). Germline CDR1 MNHNY, CDR2 SVGAGI (reference sequence). This CDR3 is built from 15 residues. Trimming cost V 0 bases and J 1 base, with 8 bases left between them. The chain's CDR3 is CASSYSKGGTDTQYF. CDR3 DNA sequence: TGTGCCAGCAGTTACTCGAAGGGGGGCACAGATACGCAGTATTTT.